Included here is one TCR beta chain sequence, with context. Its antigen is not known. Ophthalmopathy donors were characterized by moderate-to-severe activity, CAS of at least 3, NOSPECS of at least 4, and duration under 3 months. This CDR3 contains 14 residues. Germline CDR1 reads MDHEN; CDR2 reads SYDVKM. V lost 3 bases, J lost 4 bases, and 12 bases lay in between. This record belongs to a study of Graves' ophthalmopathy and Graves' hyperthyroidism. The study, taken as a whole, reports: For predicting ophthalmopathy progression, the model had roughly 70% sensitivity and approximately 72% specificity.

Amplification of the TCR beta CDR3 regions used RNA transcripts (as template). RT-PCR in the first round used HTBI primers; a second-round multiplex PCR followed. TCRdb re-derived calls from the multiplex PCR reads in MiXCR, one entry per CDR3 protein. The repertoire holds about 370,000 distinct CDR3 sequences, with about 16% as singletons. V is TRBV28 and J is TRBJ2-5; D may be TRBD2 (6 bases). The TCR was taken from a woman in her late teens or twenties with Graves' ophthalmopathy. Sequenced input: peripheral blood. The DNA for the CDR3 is TGTGCCAGCAGTTTTGCGGGGACTTCAGAGACCCAGTACTTC. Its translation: CASSFAGTSETQYF.